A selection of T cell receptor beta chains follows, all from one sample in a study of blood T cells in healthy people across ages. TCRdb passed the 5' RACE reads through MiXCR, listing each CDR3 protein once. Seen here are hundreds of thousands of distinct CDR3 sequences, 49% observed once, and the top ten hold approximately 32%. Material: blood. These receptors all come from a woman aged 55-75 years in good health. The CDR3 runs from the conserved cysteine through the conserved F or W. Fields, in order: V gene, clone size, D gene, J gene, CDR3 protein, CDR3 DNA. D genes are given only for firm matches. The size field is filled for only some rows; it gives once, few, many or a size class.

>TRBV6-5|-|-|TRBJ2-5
CASSYSGTPQETQYF
TGTGCCAGCAGTTACTCAGGGACACCACAAGAGACCCAGTACTTC
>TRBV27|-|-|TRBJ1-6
CASSGAGKNSPLHF
TGTGCCAGCAGTGGGGCAGGGAAGAATTCACCCCTCCACTTT
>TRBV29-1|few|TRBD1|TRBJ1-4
CSGRTGAANEKLFF
TGCAGCGGGCGAACAGGGGCCGCGAATGAAAAACTGTTTTTT
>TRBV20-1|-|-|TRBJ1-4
CSAKAGRLNEKLFF
TGCAGTGCTAAGGCGGGGAGGTTAAATGAAAAACTGTTTTTT
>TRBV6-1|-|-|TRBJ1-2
CASRTIVLSRGSAGGYTF
TGTGCCAGCAGGACCATTGTACTTAGTCGCGGTTCCGCTGGAGGCTACACCTTC
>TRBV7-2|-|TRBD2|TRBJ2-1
CASSFFGLAGGNEQFF
TGTGCCAGCAGCTTTTTCGGACTAGCGGGAGGCAATGAGCAGTTCTTC
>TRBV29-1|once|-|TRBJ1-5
CSVEDQPNQPQHF
TGCAGCGTTGAAGATCAGCCAAATCAGCCCCAGCATTTT
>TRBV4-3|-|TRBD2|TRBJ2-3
CASSLGTSGRKDTQYF
TGCGCCAGCAGCCTAGGGACTAGCGGGAGGAAAGATACGCAGTATTTT
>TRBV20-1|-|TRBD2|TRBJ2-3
CSARRGGSSTDTQYF
TGCAGTGCTAGGAGGGGCGGGAGTAGCACAGATACGCAGTATTTT
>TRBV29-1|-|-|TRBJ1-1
CSVIREPNTEAFF
TGCAGCGTTATCCGGGAGCCGAACACTGAAGCTTTCTTT
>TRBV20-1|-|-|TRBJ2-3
CSARRGGGITDTQYF
TGCAGTGCCCGGAGGGGGGGAGGGATCACAGATACGCAGTATTTT
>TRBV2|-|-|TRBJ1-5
CASSEGGKGGVQPQHF
TGTGCCAGCAGTGAAGGAGGAAAGGGTGGTGTTCAGCCCCAGCATTTT
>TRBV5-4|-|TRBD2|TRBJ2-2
CASRSGTSGSRNTGELFF
TGTGCCAGCAGGTCGGGGACTAGCGGGAGTAGAAACACCGGGGAGCTGTTTTTT
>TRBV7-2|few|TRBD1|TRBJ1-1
CASSFVPRGILGTEAFF
TGTGCCAGCAGCTTTGTCCCCAGGGGGATTCTCGGCACTGAAGCTTTCTTT
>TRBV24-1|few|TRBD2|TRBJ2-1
CATSETSLNTPQFF
TGTGCCACCAGCGAGACTAGCCTCAATACGCCGCAGTTCTTC
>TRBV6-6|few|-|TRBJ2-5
CASRQVEFGTQYF
TGTGCCAGCAGACAGGTGGAGTTCGGGACCCAGTACTTC
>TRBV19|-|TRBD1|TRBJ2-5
CASSGQGLETQYF
TGTGCCAGTAGTGGACAGGGTCTAGAGACCCAGTACTTC
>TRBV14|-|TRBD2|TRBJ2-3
CASSLPAGTSLSDTQYF
TGTGCCAGCAGCCTCCCGGCCGGGACTAGTCTCTCAGATACGCAGTATTTT
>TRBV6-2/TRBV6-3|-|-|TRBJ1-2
CASSYSFGLTGNYGYTF
TGTGCCAGCAGTTACTCATTTGGACTCACTGGAAACTATGGCTACACCTTC
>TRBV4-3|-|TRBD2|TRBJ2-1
CASSPTGTSGSSYNEQFF
TGCGCCAGCAGCCCAACCGGGACGAGCGGGAGCTCCTACAATGAGCAGTTCTTC
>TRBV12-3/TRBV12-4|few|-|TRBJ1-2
CASNSPGNYGYTF
TGTGCCAGCAATTCCCCAGGGAACTATGGCTACACCTTC
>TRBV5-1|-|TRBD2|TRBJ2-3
CASSEGLAGGLDTQYF
TGCGCCAGCAGCGAAGGACTAGCGGGAGGATTGGATACGCAGTATTTT
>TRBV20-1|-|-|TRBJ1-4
CSARNRVATNEKLFF
TGCAGTGCGCGGAACAGGGTTGCAACTAATGAAAAACTGTTTTTT
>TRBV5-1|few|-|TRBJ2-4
CASSLGLVTKNIQYF
TGCGCCAGCAGCTTGGGGTTGGTCACCAAAAACATTCAGTACTTC
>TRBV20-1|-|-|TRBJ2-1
CSAIPGAVYNEQFF
TGCAGTGCGATCCCGGGAGCGGTCTACAATGAGCAGTTCTTC
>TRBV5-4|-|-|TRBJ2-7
CASSGGMALSSYNEQYF
TGTGCCAGCAGTGGAGGAATGGCGTTAAGCTCCTACAATGAGCAGTACTTC
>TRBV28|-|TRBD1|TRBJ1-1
CASSFLRQGHVEAFF
TGTGCCAGCAGTTTCCTCCGACAGGGTCATGTCGAAGCTTTCTTT
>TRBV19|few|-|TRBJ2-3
CASSLAAGRDTQYF
TGTGCCAGTAGTTTGGCGGCGGGGAGAGATACGCAGTATTTT
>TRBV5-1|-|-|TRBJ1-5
CASSLSGDRNQPQHF
TGCGCCAGCAGCTTGAGCGGGGATCGGAATCAGCCCCAGCATTTT
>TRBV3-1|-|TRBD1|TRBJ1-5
CASSQSDRGGNQPQHF
TGTGCCAGCAGCCAATCTGACAGGGGTGGGAATCAGCCCCAGCATTTT
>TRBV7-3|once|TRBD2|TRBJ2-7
CAGSFTSGRYDEQYF
TGTGCCGGCAGCTTTACTAGCGGGAGATACGACGAGCAGTACTTC
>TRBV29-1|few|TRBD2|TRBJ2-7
CSVRTSGIQYF
TGCAGCGTAAGGACTAGCGGAATACAGTACTTC
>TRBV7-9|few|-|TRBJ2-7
CASSLGEGSYEQYF
TGTGCCAGCAGCTTAGGTGAGGGTTCCTACGAGCAGTACTTC
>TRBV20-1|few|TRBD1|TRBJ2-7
CSAPPGGSYEQYF
TGCAGTGCGCCTCCAGGGGGCTCCTACGAGCAGTACTTC
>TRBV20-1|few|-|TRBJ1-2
CSAYPGKGNYGYTF
TGCAGTGCCTATCCGGGGAAGGGGAACTATGGCTACACCTTC
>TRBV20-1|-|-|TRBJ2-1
CSARVPPIDEQFF
TGCAGTGCTAGGGTCCCGCCGATCGATGAGCAGTTCTTC
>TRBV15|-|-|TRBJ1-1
CATSRDLTDAEAFF
TGTGCCACCAGCAGAGATCTAACCGACGCTGAAGCTTTCTTT
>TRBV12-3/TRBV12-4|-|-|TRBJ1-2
CTSSTVQGYGYTF
TGTACCAGCAGCACGGTGCAGGGCTATGGCTACACCTTC
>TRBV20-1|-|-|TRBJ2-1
CSARGPHNEQFF
TGCAGTGCTAGAGGACCCCACAATGAGCAGTTCTTC
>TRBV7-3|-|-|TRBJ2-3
CASSPRERRDTQYF
TGTGCCAGCAGCCCTCGGGAGAGGAGGGATACGCAGTATTTT
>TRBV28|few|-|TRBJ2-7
CASSLGAVMSYEQYF
TGTGCCAGCAGTTTGGGGGCGGTGATGTCCTACGAGCAGTACTTC
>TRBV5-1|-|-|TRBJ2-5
CASSLAYSGETQYF
TGCGCCAGCAGCTTGGCCTACTCGGGGGAGACCCAGTACTTC
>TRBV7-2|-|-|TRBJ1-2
CASSLGGSDRGYTF
TGTGCCAGCAGCTTAGGGGGTTCCGATCGTGGCTACACCTTC
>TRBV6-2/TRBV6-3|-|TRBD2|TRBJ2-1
CASSSRRLAGAFDEQFF
TGTGCCAGCAGCTCTCGCCGCCTAGCGGGAGCCTTCGATGAGCAGTTCTTC
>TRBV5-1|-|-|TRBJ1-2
CASTLGGEGYGYTF
TGCGCCAGCACCTTGGGGGGCGAGGGCTATGGCTACACCTTC
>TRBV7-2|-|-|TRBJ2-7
CASSGRQNYEQYF
TGTGCCAGCAGCGGCCGACAGAACTACGAGCAGTACTTC
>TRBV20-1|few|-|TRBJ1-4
CSARGARFNEKLFF
TGCAGTGCTAGAGGAGCCAGGTTTAATGAAAAACTGTTTTTT
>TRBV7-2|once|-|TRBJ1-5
CASSLFWGFNQPQHF
TGTGCCAGCAGCCTCTTCTGGGGATTCAATCAGCCCCAGCATTTT
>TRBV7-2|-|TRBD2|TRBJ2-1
CASSLAGGPQNEQFF
TGTGCCAGCAGCTTGGCGGGAGGGCCCCAGAATGAGCAGTTCTTC
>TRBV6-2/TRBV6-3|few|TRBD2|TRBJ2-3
CASGPGGTDTQYF
TGTGCCAGCGGCCCGGGAGGAACAGATACGCAGTATTTT